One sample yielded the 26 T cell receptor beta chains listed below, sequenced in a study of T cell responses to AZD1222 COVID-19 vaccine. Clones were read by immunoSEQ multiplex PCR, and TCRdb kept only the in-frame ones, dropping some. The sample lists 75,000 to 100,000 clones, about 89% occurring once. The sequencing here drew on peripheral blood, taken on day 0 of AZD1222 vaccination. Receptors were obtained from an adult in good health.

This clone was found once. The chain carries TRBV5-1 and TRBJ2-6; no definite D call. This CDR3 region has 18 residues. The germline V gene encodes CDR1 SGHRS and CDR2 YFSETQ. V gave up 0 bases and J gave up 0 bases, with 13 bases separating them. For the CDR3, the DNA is TGCGCCAGCAGCTTGGCGGACCTCCCGGGCTCTGGGGCCAACGTCCTGACTTTC. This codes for CASSLADLPGSGANVLTF.

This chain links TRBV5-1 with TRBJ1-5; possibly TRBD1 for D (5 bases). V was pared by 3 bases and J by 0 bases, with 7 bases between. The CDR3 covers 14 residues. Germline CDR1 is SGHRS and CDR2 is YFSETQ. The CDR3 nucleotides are TGCGCCAGCAGCTGGGACGGTAGCAATCAGCCCCAGCATTTT. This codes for CASSWDGSNQPQHF. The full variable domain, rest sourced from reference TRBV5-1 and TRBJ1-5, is KAGVTQTPRYLIKTRGQQVTLSCSPISGHRSVSWYQQTPGQGLQFLFEYFSETQRNKGNFPGRFSGRQFSNSRSEMNVSTLELGDSALYLCASSWDGSNQPQHFGDGTRLSIL.

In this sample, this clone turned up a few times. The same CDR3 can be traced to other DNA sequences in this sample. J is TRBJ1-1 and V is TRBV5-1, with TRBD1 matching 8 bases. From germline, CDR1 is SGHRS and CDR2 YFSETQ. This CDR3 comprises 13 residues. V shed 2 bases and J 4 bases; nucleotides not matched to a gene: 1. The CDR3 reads CASSFGQGTEAFF. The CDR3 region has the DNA TGCGCCAGCAGCTTCGGACAGGGCACTGAAGCTTTCTTT.

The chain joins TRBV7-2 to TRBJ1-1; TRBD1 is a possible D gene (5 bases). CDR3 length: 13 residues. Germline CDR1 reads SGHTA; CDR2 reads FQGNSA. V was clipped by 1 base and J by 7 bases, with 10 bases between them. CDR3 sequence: CASSLVGEFEAFF. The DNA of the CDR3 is TGTGCCAGCAGCTTAGTAGGGGAGTTTGAAGCTTTCTTT.

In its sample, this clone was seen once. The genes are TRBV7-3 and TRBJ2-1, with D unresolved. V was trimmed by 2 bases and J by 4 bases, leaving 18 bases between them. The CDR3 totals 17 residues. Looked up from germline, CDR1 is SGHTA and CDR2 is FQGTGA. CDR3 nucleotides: TGTGCCAGCAGCTTATTGTCCCAGTCCAACCTATACAATGAGCAGTTCTTC. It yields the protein CASSLLSQSNLYNEQFF. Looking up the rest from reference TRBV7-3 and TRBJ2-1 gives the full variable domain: GAGVSQTPSNKVTEKGKYVELRCDPISGHTALYWYRQSLGQGPEFLIYFQGTGAADDSGLPNDRFFAVRPEGSVSTLKIQRTERGDSAVYLCASSLLSQSNLYNEQFFGPGTRLTVL.

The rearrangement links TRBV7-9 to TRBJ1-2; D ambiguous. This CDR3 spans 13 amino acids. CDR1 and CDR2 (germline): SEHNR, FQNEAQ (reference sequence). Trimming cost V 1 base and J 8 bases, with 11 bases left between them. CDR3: CASSLVGGYGYTF. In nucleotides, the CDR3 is TGTGCCAGCAGCTTAGTTGGCGGTTACGGCTACACCTTC.

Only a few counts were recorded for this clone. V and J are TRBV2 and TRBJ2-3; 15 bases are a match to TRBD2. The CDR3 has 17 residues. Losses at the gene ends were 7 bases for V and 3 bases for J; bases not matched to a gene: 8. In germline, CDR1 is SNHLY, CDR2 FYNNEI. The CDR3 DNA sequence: TGTGCCAGCAACCCGGGACTAGCGGGGGGTCGGACAGATACGCAGTATTTT. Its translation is CASNPGLAGGRTDTQYF. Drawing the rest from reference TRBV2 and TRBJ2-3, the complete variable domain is EPEVTQTPSHQVTQMGQEVILRCVPISNHLYFYWYRQILGQKVEFLVSFYNNEISEKSEIFDDQFSVERPDGSNFTLKIRSTKLEDSAMYFCASNPGLAGGRTDTQYFGPGTRLTVL.

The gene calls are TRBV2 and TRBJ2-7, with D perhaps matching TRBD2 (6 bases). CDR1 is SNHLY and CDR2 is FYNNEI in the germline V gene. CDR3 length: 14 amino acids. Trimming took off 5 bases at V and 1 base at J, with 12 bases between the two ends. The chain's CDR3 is CASSLARGSYEQYF. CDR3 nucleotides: TGTGCCAGCAGTCTAGCCCGGGGGTCCTACGAGCAGTACTTC. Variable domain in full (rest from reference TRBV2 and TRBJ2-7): EPEVTQTPSHQVTQMGQEVILRCVPISNHLYFYWYRQILGQKVEFLVSFYNNEISEKSEIFDDQFSVERPDGSNFTLKIRSTKLEDSAMYFCASSLARGSYEQYFGPGTRLTVT.

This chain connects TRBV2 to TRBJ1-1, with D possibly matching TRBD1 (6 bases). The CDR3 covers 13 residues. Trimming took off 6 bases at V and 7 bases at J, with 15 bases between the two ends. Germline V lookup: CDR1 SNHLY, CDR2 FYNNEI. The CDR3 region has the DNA TGTGCCAGCAGGGTTACAGGGCGGGGTGAAGCTTTCTTT. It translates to CASRVTGRGEAFF.

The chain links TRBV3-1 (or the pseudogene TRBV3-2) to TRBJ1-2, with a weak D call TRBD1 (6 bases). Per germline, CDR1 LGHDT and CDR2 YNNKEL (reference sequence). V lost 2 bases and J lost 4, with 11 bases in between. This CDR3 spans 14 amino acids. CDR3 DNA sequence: TGTGCCAGCAGCCAAAAGGGGGTTAGCTATGGCTACACCTTC. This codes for CASSQKGVSYGYTF.

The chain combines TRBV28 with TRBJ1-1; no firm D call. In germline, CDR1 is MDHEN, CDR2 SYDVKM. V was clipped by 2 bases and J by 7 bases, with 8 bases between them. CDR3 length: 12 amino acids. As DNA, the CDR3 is TGTGCCAGCAGTTTAAGGCGCGGTGAAGCTTTCTTT. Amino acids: CASSLRRGEAFF. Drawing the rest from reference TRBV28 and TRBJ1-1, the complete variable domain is DVKVTQSSRYLVKRTGEKVFLECVQDMDHENMFWYRQDPGLGLRLIYFSYDVKMKEKGDIPEGYSVSREKKERFSLILESASTNQTSMYLCASSLRRGEAFFGQGTRLTVV.

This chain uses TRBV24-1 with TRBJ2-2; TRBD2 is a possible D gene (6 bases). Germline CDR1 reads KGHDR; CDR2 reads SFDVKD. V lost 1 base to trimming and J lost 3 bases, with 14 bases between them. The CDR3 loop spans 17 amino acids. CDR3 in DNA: TGTGCCACCAGTGATTTTTCGGCGGGGTCGTACACCGGGGAGCTGTTTTTT. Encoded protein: CATSDFSAGSYTGELFF.

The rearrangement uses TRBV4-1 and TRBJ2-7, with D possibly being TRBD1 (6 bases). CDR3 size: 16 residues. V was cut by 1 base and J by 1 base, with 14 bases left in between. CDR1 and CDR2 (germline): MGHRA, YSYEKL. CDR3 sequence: CASSQVGQKLSYEQYF. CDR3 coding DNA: TGCGCCAGCAGCCAAGTTGGACAGAAACTTTCCTACGAGCAGTACTTC.

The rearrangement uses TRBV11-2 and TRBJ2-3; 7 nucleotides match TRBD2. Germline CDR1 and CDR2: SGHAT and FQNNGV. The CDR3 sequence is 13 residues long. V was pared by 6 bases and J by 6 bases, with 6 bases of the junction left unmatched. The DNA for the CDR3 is TGTGCCAGCAGGCCGAACGGGGGGGATACGCAGTATTTT. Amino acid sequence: CASRPNGGDTQYF.

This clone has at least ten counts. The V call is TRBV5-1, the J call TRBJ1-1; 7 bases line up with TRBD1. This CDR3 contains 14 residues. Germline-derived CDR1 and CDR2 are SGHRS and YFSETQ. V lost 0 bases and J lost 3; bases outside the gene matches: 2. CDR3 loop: CASSLGDRDTEAFF. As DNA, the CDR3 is TGCGCCAGCAGCTTGGGTGACAGGGACACTGAAGCTTTCTTT.

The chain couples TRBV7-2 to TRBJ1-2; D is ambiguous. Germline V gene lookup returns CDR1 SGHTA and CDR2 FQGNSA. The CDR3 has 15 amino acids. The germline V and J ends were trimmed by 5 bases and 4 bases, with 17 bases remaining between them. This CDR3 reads CTSSPYTDLPYGYTF. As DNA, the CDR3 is TGTACCAGCAGCCCGTACACGGACCTCCCCTATGGCTACACCTTC.

The DNA of the CDR3 is TGTGCCAGCAGGTTAACTAGCGGGGCGGGGGATACGCAGTATTTT. Amino acids: CASRLTSGAGDTQYF. This chain uses TRBV7-2 with TRBJ2-3; 10 nucleotides line up with TRBD2. The CDR3 runs to 15 residues. Germline CDR1 is SGHTA and CDR2 is FQGNSA. J was trimmed by 6 bases and V by 6 bases; bases with no gene match: 9. Complete variable domain (other parts from reference TRBV7-2 and TRBJ2-3): GAGVSQSPSNKVTEKGKDVELRCDPISGHTALYWYRQSLGQGLEFLIYFQGNSAPDKSGLPSDRFSAERTGGSVSTLTIQRTQQEDSAVYLCASRLTSGAGDTQYFGPGTRLTVL.

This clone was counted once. The DNA for the CDR3 is TGTGCCAGCAGCGTAGGATACTCCTCCTACAATGAGCAGTTCTTC. It translates to CASSVGYSSYNEQFF. The V gene is TRBV9, the J gene TRBJ2-1; D unclear. The ends were cut back, 0 bases at V and 0 bases at J, with 7 bases in the middle. The CDR3 loop spans 15 amino acids. CDR1 SGDLS and CDR2 YYNGEE come from the germline V gene. Combining the CDR3 with reference TRBV9 and TRBJ2-1 gives the whole variable domain DSGVTQTPKHLITATGQRVTLRCSPRSGDLSVYWYQQSLDQGLQFLIQYYNGEERAKGNILERFSAQQFPDLHSELNLSSLELGDSALYFCASSVGYSSYNEQFFGPGTRLTVL.

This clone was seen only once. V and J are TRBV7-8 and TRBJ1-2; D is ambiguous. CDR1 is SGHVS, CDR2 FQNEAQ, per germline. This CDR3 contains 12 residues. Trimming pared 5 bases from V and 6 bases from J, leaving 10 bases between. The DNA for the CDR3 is TGTGCCAGCAGCCGTACACCGGATGGCTACACCTTC. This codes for CASSRTPDGYTF.

CDR3 in amino acids: CASSISGTRGNTIYF. Here the CDR3 DNA reads TGTGCCAGTAGTATTTCAGGAACCAGGGGAAACACCATATATTTT. V gene TRBV19 combines with J gene TRBJ1-3, with D unresolved. The V end was cut by 3 bases, the J end by 4 bases, with 13 bases between. The CDR3 sequence is 15 residues long. Germline CDR1 reads LNHDA; CDR2 reads SQIVND (reference sequence).

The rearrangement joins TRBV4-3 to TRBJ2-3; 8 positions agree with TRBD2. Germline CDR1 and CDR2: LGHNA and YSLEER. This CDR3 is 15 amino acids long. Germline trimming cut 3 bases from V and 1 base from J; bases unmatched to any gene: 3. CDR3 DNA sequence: TGCGCCAGCAGCCACGAAGCGGGAGGCACAGATACGCAGTATTTT. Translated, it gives CASSHEAGGTDTQYF.

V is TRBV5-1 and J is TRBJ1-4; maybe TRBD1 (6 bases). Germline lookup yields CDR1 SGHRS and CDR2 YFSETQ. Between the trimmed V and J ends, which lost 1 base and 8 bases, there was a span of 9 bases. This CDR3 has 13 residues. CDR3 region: CASSLTGSEKLFF. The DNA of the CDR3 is TGCGCCAGCAGCTTGACAGGGAGCGAAAAACTGTTTTTT.

CDR3 DNA: TGTGCCAGCAGTCACAGGGAGACTGGAAACACCATATATTTT. Amino acid sequence: CASSHRETGNTIYF. The rearrangement joins TRBV6-5 to TRBJ1-3, with D perhaps matching TRBD1 (6 bases). The V end lost 5 bases, the J end lost 2 bases, and 10 bases lay between the germline ends. Germline CDR1 is MNHEY and CDR2 is SVGAGI. This CDR3 comprises 14 residues.

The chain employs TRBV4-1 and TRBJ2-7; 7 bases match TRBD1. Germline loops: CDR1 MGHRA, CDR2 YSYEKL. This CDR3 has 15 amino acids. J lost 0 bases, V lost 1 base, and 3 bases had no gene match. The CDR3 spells CASSQGTGVSYEQYF. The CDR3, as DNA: TGCGCCAGCAGCCAAGGGACAGGCGTCTCCTACGAGCAGTACTTC.

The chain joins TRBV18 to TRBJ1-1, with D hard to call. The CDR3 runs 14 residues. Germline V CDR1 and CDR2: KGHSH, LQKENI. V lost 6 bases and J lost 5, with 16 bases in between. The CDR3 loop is CASSPAEGETEAFF. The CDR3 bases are TGTGCCAGCTCCCCCGCCGAGGGTGAAACTGAAGCTTTCTTT.

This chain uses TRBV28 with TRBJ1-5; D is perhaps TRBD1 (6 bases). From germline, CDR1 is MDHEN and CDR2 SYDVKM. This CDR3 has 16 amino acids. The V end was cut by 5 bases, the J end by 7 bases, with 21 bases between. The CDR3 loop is CASSPLGGGRGQPQHF. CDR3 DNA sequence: TGTGCCAGCAGTCCCCTGGGCGGGGGGCGCGGGCAGCCCCAGCATTTT. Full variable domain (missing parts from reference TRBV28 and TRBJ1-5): DVKVTQSSRYLVKRTGEKVFLECVQDMDHENMFWYRQDPGLGLRLIYFSYDVKMKEKGDIPEGYSVSREKKERFSLILESASTNQTSMYLCASSPLGGGRGQPQHFGDGTRLSIL.